This TCR beta chain was profiled in a study of T cells in Graves' hyperthyroidism and ophthalmopathy. The study's findings and limits: Most clonotypes that expanded in the thyroid above 0.001 also showed up in blood.

Amplified regions were TCR beta CDR3 sequences from RNA transcripts. First-round RT-PCR with HTBI primers amplified the TCR CDR3 region. From the multiplex PCR reads, TCRdb called clonotypes with MiXCR, one entry per CDR3 protein. The table has about 52,000 distinct CDR3 sequences, approximately 52% seen once. This clonotype was observed many times. Its specificity is not known. Germline V lookup: CDR1 SGHRS, CDR2 YFSETQ. This CDR3 is 17 amino acids long. Trimming pared 0 bases from V and 5 bases from J, leaving 20 bases between. Active moderate-to-severe ophthalmopathy, Clinical Activity Score at least 3, NOSPECS at least 4, under 3 months' duration.

The genes are TRBV5-1 and TRBJ2-5; D remains unclear. The sample taken for sequencing was blood. This sequence originates from a woman between 45 and 65 years old with Graves' ophthalmopathy. The CDR3 coding sequence is TGCGCCAGCAGCTTGGAAATTAAGGGCCCAATAAGTGAGACCCAGTACTTC. As protein: CASSLEIKGPISETQYF.